This T cell receptor (beta chain) was identified in a study of cytomegalovirus exposure and HLA in healthy donors. Study results and caveats: High sensitivity and specificity were reportedly achieved when the classifier diagnosed cytomegalovirus status. In vitro work confirmed that a few CMV-associated chains recognize CMV antigens. One later analysis, an examination of the approximately 120 validation repertoires, found that first-cohort TCR clusters tended to co-occur in them.

About this clone: Its antigen is currently unknown.

The repertoire was sequenced with immunoSEQ multiplex PCR; TCRdb's copy has only in-frame clones and lacks some. The sample holds fewer than 300,000 clones, roughly 88% seen once. The germline V gene has CDR1 LNHDA and CDR2 SQIVND (reference sequence). The CDR3 runs 14 residues. V was trimmed by 5 bases and J by 8 bases, leaving 18 bases between them. The clonotype originates from a woman aged 18-35 years in good health and CMV-seronegative. Sequencing input: PBMCs. V and J are TRBV19 and TRBJ1-2; D not certain. CDR3 bases: TGTGCCAGTAGTCTGCGTGGGAGGGAAGGAGGCTACACCTTC. It is translated as CASSLRGREGGYTF.